This T cell receptor (beta chain) was obtained from a study of a mutant IDH1 vaccine in newly diagnosed glioma. The overall study: Onset of vaccination occurred 4-6 weeks following radiotherapy alone, or with temozolomide cycles. Before enrollment, the patients had been treated with radiotherapy alone, temozolomide alone, or both together. Most of them had received both.

This clone showed up just once. As yet, its antigen is unknown. Clones were sequenced by immunoSEQ multiplex PCR, and TCRdb holds only the in-frame ones, with some missing. This sample has 45,000 to 65,000 clones, with approximately 82% found just once. Trimming removed 1 base from V and 4 bases from J, with 11 bases in between. Germline CDR1 is SNHLY and CDR2 is FYNNEI. The CDR3 runs to 15 residues. Noted time point: week 5, during vaccination. In every dose of vaccine, 300 ug of mutant IDH1 20-mer peptide was given alongside topical imiquimod. The sample consisted of PBMCs, taken from a glioma patient whose treatment included an IDH1 peptide vaccine. The rearrangement joins TRBV2 to TRBJ1-5, with unresolved D. This receptor was identified in a woman aged 18-30 years with glioma. Some clones in this sample may be carry-over from other donors' samples. This CDR3 is CASSEDGVLNQPQHF. As DNA, the CDR3 is TGTGCCAGCAGTGAAGACGGGGTCCTTAATCAGCCCCAGCATTTT.